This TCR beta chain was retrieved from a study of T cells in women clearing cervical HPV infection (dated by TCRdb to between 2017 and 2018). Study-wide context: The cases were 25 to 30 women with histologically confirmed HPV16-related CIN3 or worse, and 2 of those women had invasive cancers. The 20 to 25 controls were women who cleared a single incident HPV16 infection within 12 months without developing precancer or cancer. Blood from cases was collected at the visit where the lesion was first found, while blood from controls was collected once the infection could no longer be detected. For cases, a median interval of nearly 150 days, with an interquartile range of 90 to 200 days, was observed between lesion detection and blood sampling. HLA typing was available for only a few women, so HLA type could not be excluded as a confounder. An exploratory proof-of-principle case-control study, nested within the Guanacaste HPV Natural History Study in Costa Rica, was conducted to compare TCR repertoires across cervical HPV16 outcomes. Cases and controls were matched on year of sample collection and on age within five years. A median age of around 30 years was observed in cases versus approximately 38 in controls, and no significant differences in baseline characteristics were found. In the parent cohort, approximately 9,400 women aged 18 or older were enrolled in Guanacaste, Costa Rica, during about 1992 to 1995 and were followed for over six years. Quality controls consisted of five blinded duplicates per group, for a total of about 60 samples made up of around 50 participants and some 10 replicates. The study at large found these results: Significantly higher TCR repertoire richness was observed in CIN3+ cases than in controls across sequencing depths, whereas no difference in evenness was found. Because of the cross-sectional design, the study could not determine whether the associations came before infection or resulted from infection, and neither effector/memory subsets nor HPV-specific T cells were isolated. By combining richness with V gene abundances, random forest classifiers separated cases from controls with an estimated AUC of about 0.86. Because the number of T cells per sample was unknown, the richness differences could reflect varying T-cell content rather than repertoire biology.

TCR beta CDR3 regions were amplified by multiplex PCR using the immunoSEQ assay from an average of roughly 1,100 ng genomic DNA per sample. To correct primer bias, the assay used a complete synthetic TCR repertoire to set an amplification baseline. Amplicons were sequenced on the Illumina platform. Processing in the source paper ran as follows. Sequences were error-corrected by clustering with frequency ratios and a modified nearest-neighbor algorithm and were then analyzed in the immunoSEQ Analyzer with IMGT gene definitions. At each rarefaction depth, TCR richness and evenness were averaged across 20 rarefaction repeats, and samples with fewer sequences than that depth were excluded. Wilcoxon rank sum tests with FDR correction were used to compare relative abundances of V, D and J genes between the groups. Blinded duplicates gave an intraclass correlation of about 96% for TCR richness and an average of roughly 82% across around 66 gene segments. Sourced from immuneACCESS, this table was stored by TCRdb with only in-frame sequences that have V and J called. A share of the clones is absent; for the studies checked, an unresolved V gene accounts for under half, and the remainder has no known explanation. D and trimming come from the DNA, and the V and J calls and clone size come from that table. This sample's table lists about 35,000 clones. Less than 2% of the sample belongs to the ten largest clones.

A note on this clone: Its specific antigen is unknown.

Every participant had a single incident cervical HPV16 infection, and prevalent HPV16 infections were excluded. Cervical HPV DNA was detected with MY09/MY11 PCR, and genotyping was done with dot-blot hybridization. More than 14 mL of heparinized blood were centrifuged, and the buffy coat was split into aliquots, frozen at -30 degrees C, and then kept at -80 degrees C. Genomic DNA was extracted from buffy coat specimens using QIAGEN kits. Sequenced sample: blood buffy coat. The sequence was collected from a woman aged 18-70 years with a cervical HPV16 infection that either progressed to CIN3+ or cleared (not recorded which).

Partial CDR3 DNA: TGTGCCAGCAGTGATGTGGTGAGGAGGGTTGTCAAAAACATT. This codes for CASSDVVRRVVKNI. The complete CDR3 reads CASSDVVRRVVKNIQYF. This chain joins TRBV2 to TRBJ2-4, and possibly TRBD2, on 6 matching bases. The read ends 3 residues before the CDR3 terminus; that terminus is restored from the germline J gene. The CDR3 starts with the cysteine, ends with the phenylalanine, and has 17 residues. Sequencing covers 42 bases of the CDR3, shown here with the frame starting at base 1. The trim is 3 bases for V and 3 bases for J, with a gap of 18 bases between the germline ends. CDR1 and CDR2 (SNHLY, FYNNEI) derive from the germline V gene.